Listed here are 10 T cell receptor beta chains from one sample, sequenced in a study of T cells in Graves' hyperthyroidism and ophthalmopathy. RNA transcripts gave rise to amplified TCR beta CDR3 regions. The primer set for the first-round RT-PCR of the TCR CDR3 was HTBI. From the multiplex PCR reads, TCRdb called clonotypes with MiXCR, one entry per CDR3 protein. The repertoire holds some 600,000 distinct CDR3 sequences, with approximately 15% as singletons. The material sequenced was blood. The origin of the receptors is a woman in her twenties or thirties with Graves' hyperthyroidism that later progressed to Graves' ophthalmopathy.

This clonotype has a count of ten or more. The chain joins TRBV28 to TRBJ2-7, with 8 bases fitting TRBD2. The junction had 3 bases not matched to a gene; V was cut back by 5 bases and J by 0 bases. In germline, CDR1 is MDHEN, CDR2 SYDVKM. The CDR3 runs to 14 residues. The CDR3 here is CASSVAGFSYEQYF. In DNA form, the CDR3 reads TGTGCCAGCAGTGTAGCGGGGTTCTCCTACGAGCAGTACTTC. Together with reference TRBV28 and TRBJ2-7, the CDR3 gives the full variable domain: DVKVTQSSRYLVKRTGEKVFLECVQDMDHENMFWYRQDPGLGLRLIYFSYDVKMKEKGDIPEGYSVSREKKERFSLILESASTNQTSMYLCASSVAGFSYEQYFGPGTRLTVT.

This clonotype appeared a few times. The genes are TRBV6-2 or TRBV6-3 and TRBJ1-2; maybe TRBD1 (6 bases). Trimming took 8 bases from V and 3 from J, leaving 19 bases between them. The CDR3 has 15 amino acids. Germline-derived CDR1 and CDR2 are MNHEY and SVGEGT. CDR3 DNA sequence: TGTGCCAGCGCCACTCACTGGGGGGCCGACTATGGCTACACCTTC. Translated, it gives CASATHWGADYGYTF.

This chain links TRBV5-1 with TRBJ2-3; TRBD1 matches 9 bases. The V segment lost 0 bases and the J segment 6 bases; nucleotides outside the gene matches: 5. Looked up from germline, CDR1 is SGHRS and CDR2 is YFSETQ. The CDR3 is 15 amino acids. CDR3 DNA: TGCGCCAGCAGCTTGGGGGGGACAGGGTCCGATACGCAGTATTTT. This sequence encodes CASSLGGTGSDTQYF.

This clonotype was detected only a few times. A much larger clonotype is one base distant, so this may be a read error. The gene calls are TRBV7-2 and TRBJ2-5; 7 bases agree with TRBD2. The V gene's germline CDR1 is SGHTA and CDR2 FQGNSA. V shed 4 bases and J 5 bases; nucleotides not matched to a gene: 10. The CDR3 contains 15 residues. CDR3 residues: CASSSRTSFDETQYF. The CDR3 DNA follows: TGTGCCAGCAGCTCGAGGACTAGTTTTGACGAGACCCAGTACTTC. Complete variable domain (other parts from reference TRBV7-2 and TRBJ2-5): GAGVSQSPSNKVTEKGKDVELRCDPISGHTALYWYRQSLGQGLEFLIYFQGNSAPDKSGLPSDRFSAERTGGSVSTLTIQRTQQEDSAVYLCASSSRTSFDETQYFGPGTRLLVL.

V and J are TRBV5-1 and TRBJ2-2; 7 positions agree with TRBD1. Per germline, CDR1 SGHRS and CDR2 YFSETQ. The CDR3 extends over 15 amino acids. V was clipped by 4 bases and J by 2 bases; unmatched bases: 5. The CDR3 DNA reads TGCGCCAGCAGCGTGGGACAGACAAACACCGGGGAGCTGTTTTTT. It yields the protein CASSVGQTNTGELFF.

This chain uses TRBV10-1 with TRBJ1-6, with 10 bases fitting TRBD1. The trim removed 6 bases at V and 8 bases at J, leaving 10 bases unmatched. From germline, CDR1 is WNHNN and CDR2 SYGVQD (reference sequence). This CDR3 contains 16 residues. CDR3 nucleotide sequence: TGCGCCAGCAGAGATGGAGGTGGGACAGGGGATTCACCCCTCCACTTT. Residues: CASRDGGGTGDSPLHF.

This clonotype was detected a few times. The chain employs TRBV6-1 and TRBJ1-6; D gene uncertain. The V gene lost 5 bases and the J gene lost 14 bases, with 10 bases spanning the gap. In germline, CDR1 is MNHNS, CDR2 SASEGT. This CDR3 region has 11 residues. Here the CDR3 DNA reads TGTGCCAGCAGTAGGTATTTAGCCCTCCACTTT. Protein product: CASSRYLALHF.

This clonotype was seen ten or more times. The V gene is TRBV4-3, the J gene TRBJ2-1; TRBD1 might be the D (6 bases). Germline CDR1 reads LGHNA; CDR2 reads YSLEER. The CDR3 runs 16 residues. Trimming pared 1 base from V and 0 bases from J, leaving 10 bases between. CDR3 sequence: CASSQAPQGSYNEQFF. DNA of the CDR3: TGCGCCAGCAGCCAAGCCCCACAGGGCTCCTACAATGAGCAGTTCTTC.

This clonotype was found many times. The chain has TRBV3-1 and TRBJ2-1, with D unresolved. Trimming cost V 1 base and J 5 bases, with 15 bases left between them. CDR1 and CDR2 from the germline V gene are LGHDT and YNNKEL (reference sequence). The CDR3 is made up of 16 amino acids. CDR3 in amino acids: CASSQAERTEHNEQFF. The CDR3 coding sequence is TGTGCCAGCAGCCAAGCGGAGCGTACAGAACACAATGAGCAGTTCTTC.

This clonotype was detected many times. The chain recombines TRBV4-2 with TRBJ2-7; 14 positions match TRBD2. With 0 bases clipped from V and 6 bases from J, the junction kept 1 base outside the gene matches. The CDR3 totals 15 residues. In germline, CDR1 is LGHNA, CDR2 YNFKEQ. In DNA form, the CDR3 reads TGTGCCAGCAGCCAAGAGACTAGCGGGAGGGCCGAGCAGTACTTC. Protein sequence: CASSQETSGRAEQYF.